The 25 T cell receptor beta chains presented below share a single source sample, sequenced in a study of STAT3 mutations in large granular lymphocyte leukemia. Overall study findings and caveats: Every T-LGLL patient had at least one immunodominant TCRbeta clonotype.

The table came from immunoSEQ multiplex PCR; TCRdb's copy has only in-frame clones and leaves some out. The sample yields approximately 25,000 clones, approximately 94% seen once. The antigens of these receptors remain unknown. Specimen: peripheral blood mononuclear cells. The receptors come from a man between 40 and 49 years old with T-cell large granular lymphocyte leukemia. Some clones in this sample may be carry-over from other donors' samples.

The chain couples TRBV6-4 to TRBJ2-7; possibly TRBD1 or TRBD2 for D (5 bases each). Germline V lookup: CDR1 MRHNA, CDR2 SNTAGT. V was cut by 6 bases and J by 3 bases, with 30 bases left in between. CDR3 length equals 19 residues. The CDR3 DNA reads TGTGCCAGCAGCCCTCAAGTGACGCTTTTAAGGGGAGAGGACTACGAGCAGTACTTC. Its translation: CASSPQVTLLRGEDYEQYF.

V and J are TRBV18 and TRBJ2-7; D is unclear. Trimming cost V 2 bases and J 0 bases, with 5 bases left between them. The germline V gene has CDR1 KGHSH and CDR2 LQKENI. This CDR3 has 13 residues. The CDR3 nucleotides read TGTGCCAGCTCACCAGACCACTCCTACGAGCAGTACTTC. It codes for CASSPDHSYEQYF.

The chain couples TRBV7-2 to TRBJ2-7; 8 bases align to TRBD1. The germline gives CDR1 SGHTA, CDR2 FQGNSA. J was trimmed by 2 bases and V by 2 bases; bases with no gene match: 5. CDR3 length: 15 amino acids. CDR3: CASSLNGQGAYEQYF. The CDR3 nucleotides read TGTGCCAGCAGCTTAAATGGACAGGGAGCCTACGAGCAGTACTTC.

The CDR3 region is CASSYAGNYGYTF. CDR3 in DNA: TGTGCCAGCAGTTACGCGGGGAACTATGGCTACACCTTC. The chain carries TRBV6-5 and TRBJ1-2; D gene unclear. Per the germline V gene, CDR1 is MNHEY and CDR2 is SVGAGI. V was cut by 2 bases and J by 2 bases, with 6 bases left in between. CDR3 length: 13 residues.

The J gene is TRBJ2-4, the V gene TRBV18; TRBD2 agrees at 7 bases. The ends lost 1 base at V and 8 bases at J; junction bases unmatched: 5. The CDR3 totals 14 residues. Germline lookup yields CDR1 KGHSH and CDR2 LQKENI. DNA of the CDR3: TGTGCCAGCTCACCACAAAGCGGGGAGGACATTCAGTACTTC. Encoded protein: CASSPQSGEDIQYF.

This chain connects TRBV7-2 to TRBJ2-7, with a weak D call TRBD2 (5 bases). V shed 6 bases and J shed 2 bases, with 8 bases lying between them. Germline V gives CDR1 SGHTA, CDR2 FQGNSA. The CDR3 is 12 amino acids. CDR3 coding DNA: TGTGCCAGCAGTCGACTACCCTACGAGCAGTACTTC. Translation: CASSRLPYEQYF.

V gene TRBV19 combines with J gene TRBJ1-4, with a weak D call TRBD1 (5 bases). The germline V gene has CDR1 LNHDA and CDR2 SQIVND (reference sequence). The V and J ends lost 7 bases and 7 bases respectively, with 10 bases between them. The CDR3 consists of 12 residues. In nucleotides, the CDR3 is TGTGCCAGTAATTTCGACAGTGAAAAACTGTTTTTT. Amino acids: CASNFDSEKLFF.

V and J are TRBV5-6 and TRBJ2-5; the D call may be TRBD1 or TRBD2 (5 bases each). Trimming stripped 4 bases from V and 0 bases from J, with 10 bases between. This CDR3 is 14 amino acids long. In germline, CDR1 is SGHDT, CDR2 YYEEEE. CDR3 residues: CASSRGPNQETQYF. The CDR3 bases are TGTGCCAGCAGCAGGGGACCGAACCAAGAGACCCAGTACTTC.

The gene calls are TRBV5-4 and TRBJ1-2, with 7 bases lining up with TRBD1. The CDR3 runs 15 residues. The germline V gene has CDR1 SGHNT and CDR2 YYREEE (reference sequence). V lost 2 bases, J lost 1 base, and 5 bases stayed unmatched. CDR3 nucleotides: TGTGCCAGCAGCTTAACAGGGGAAAGTAACTATGGCTACACCTTC. Translation gives CASSLTGESNYGYTF.

The genes are TRBV28 and TRBJ2-7, with D maybe TRBD1 (6 bases). CDR3 length: 14 amino acids. Germline CDR1 is MDHEN and CDR2 is SYDVKM. Trimming took 6 bases from V and 6 from J, leaving 18 bases between them. CDR3 nucleotides: TGTGCCAGCAGCGAGGCCGGGGAAGGGGGCGAGCAGTACTTC. Residues: CASSEAGEGGEQYF.

The V gene is TRBV19, the J gene TRBJ2-7; D ambiguous. The CDR3 length is 13 residues. V dropped 3 bases and J dropped 2 bases, with 8 bases sitting between them. The germline CDR1 and CDR2 sequences are LNHDA and SQIVND (reference sequence). This chain's CDR3 is CASSMGRTYEQYF. CDR3 DNA sequence: TGTGCCAGTAGTATGGGCAGAACCTACGAGCAGTACTTC.

V and J are TRBV7-9 and TRBJ1-6; 10 bases match TRBD1. The germline V gene encodes CDR1 SEHNR and CDR2 FQNEAQ (reference sequence). V lost 2 bases and J lost 0; bases outside the gene matches: 4. The CDR3 has 18 residues. CDR3 region: CASSLRTGGSSYNSPLHF. CDR3 coding DNA: TGTGCCAGCAGCTTACGGACAGGGGGGAGCTCCTATAATTCACCCCTCCACTTT.

Only one count was recorded for this clone. The gene calls are TRBV15 and TRBJ2-6; D gene uncertain. Germline CDR1 reads LNHNV; CDR2 reads YYDKDF (reference sequence). With 8 bases removed from V and 0 bases from J, the gap between germline ends came to 8 bases. The CDR3 runs 14 residues. The CDR3 spells CATGRSSGANVLTF. The CDR3 DNA reads as TGTGCCACCGGGCGGTCCTCTGGGGCCAACGTCCTGACTTTC.

The chain employs TRBV5-1 and TRBJ2-5; the D is unclear. Trimming cost V 2 bases and J 5 bases, with 16 bases left between them. Germline V gene sequence: CDR1 SGHRS, CDR2 YFSETQ. The CDR3 has 15 amino acids. DNA of the CDR3: TGCGCCAGCAGCTTACAACATAGGATGGAGGAGACCCAGTACTTC. Its translation is CASSLQHRMEETQYF.

The rearrangement uses TRBV9 and TRBJ1-4; D is unclear. Trimming removed 0 bases from V and 6 bases from J, with 9 bases in between. The CDR3 consists of 14 residues. CDR1 and CDR2 from the germline V gene are SGDLS and YYNGEE. In nucleotides, the CDR3 is TGTGCCAGCAGCGTAGGGGAGGGAGATGAAAAACTGTTTTTT. Encoded protein: CASSVGEGDEKLFF. Filled out from reference TRBV9 and TRBJ1-4, the complete variable domain reads DSGVTQTPKHLITATGQRVTLRCSPRSGDLSVYWYQQSLDQGLQFLIQYYNGEERAKGNILERFSAQQFPDLHSELNLSSLELGDSALYFCASSVGEGDEKLFFGSGTQLSVL.

V is TRBV30 and J is TRBJ2-7; the match to TRBD1 covers 7 bases. The CDR3 is 12 amino acids. Germline V lookup: CDR1 GTSNPN, CDR2 SVGIG (reference sequence). V trimming: 1 base; J trimming: 4 bases; junction bases outside the gene matches: 1. CDR3: CAWSGQGYEQYF. CDR3 nucleotides: TGTGCCTGGAGTGGACAGGGTTACGAGCAGTACTTC.

The chain is built from TRBV7-2 and TRBJ2-7; D is unclear. This CDR3 has 13 amino acids. Germline-derived CDR1 and CDR2 are SGHTA and FQGNSA. The V and J ends lost 1 base and 1 base respectively, with 5 bases between them. The CDR3 loop reads CASSLGESYEQYF. CDR3 DNA: TGTGCCAGCAGCTTAGGGGAATCCTACGAGCAGTACTTC.

This clone appeared once. The chain is built from TRBV19 and TRBJ1-1; D may be TRBD1 (5 bases). The CDR3 is made up of 14 amino acids. V was trimmed by 5 bases and J by 6 bases, leaving 16 bases between them. Germline CDR1 and CDR2: LNHDA and SQIVND (reference sequence). The CDR3 spells CASSLGGTLSEAFF. The CDR3 nucleotides are TGTGCCAGTAGTCTGGGGGGAACACTCTCTGAAGCTTTCTTT.

Here the CDR3 reads CSVGQGYGYTF. The CDR3 bases are TGCAGCGTGGGACAGGGTTATGGCTACACCTTC. The chain joins TRBV29-1 to TRBJ1-2; 9 bases map to TRBD1. This CDR3 comprises 11 residues. The junction had 1 base not matched to a gene; V was cut back by 6 bases and J by 5 bases. Germline V gene data show CDR1 as SQVTM and CDR2 as ANQGSEA.

The chain carries TRBV19 and TRBJ1-6, with 11 bases that match TRBD1. V shed 5 bases and J 7 bases; nucleotides not matched to a gene: 4. The CDR3 contains 15 residues. CDR1 LNHDA and CDR2 SQIVND come from the germline V gene (reference sequence). DNA of the CDR3: TGTGCCAGTAGTCTCGGACAGGGGGCGAATTCACCCCTCCACTTT. Translated, it gives CASSLGQGANSPLHF.

The rearrangement uses TRBV19 and TRBJ1-1, with 10 bases matching TRBD1. J lost 5 bases, V lost 5 bases, and 8 bases had no gene match. The CDR3 runs 15 residues. Germline CDR1 reads LNHDA; CDR2 reads SQIVND (reference sequence). CDR3 nucleotides: TGTGCCAGTAGTTTGACAGGGGGCACACGGACTGAAGCTTTCTTT. It translates to CASSLTGGTRTEAFF.

The chain joins TRBV5-1 to TRBJ1-1; no definite D call. The CDR3 length is 13 residues. Looked up from germline, CDR1 is SGHRS and CDR2 is YFSETQ. The V and J ends lost 3 bases and 0 bases respectively, with 6 bases between them. The CDR3 sequence: CASSSRLNTEAFF. The CDR3 DNA is TGCGCCAGCAGCTCACGGTTGAACACTGAAGCTTTCTTT. The whole variable domain, filled in from reference TRBV5-1 and TRBJ1-1, reads KAGVTQTPRYLIKTRGQQVTLSCSPISGHRSVSWYQQTPGQGLQFLFEYFSETQRNKGNFPGRFSGRQFSNSRSEMNVSTLELGDSALYLCASSSRLNTEAFFGQGTRLTVV.

This clone appeared a single time. In DNA form, the CDR3 reads TGTGCCAGTAGTATTATGAACGGGGGGCCCGGAAACACCATATATTTT. This codes for CASSIMNGGPGNTIYF. J is TRBJ1-3 and V is TRBV19; D is perhaps TRBD1 (6 bases). The length of the CDR3 is 16 residues. V was pared by 3 bases and J by 4 bases, with 16 bases between. Germline CDR1 and CDR2: LNHDA and SQIVND (reference sequence).

The CDR3 loop reads CASSQDLRTGPLLDGYTF. DNA for the CDR3: TGTGCCAGCAGCCAAGATCTTCGGACAGGGCCCCTGTTGGATGGCTACACCTTC. The J gene is TRBJ1-2, the V gene TRBV14, with 8 nucleotides matching TRBD1. The CDR3 length is 18 residues. The ends lost 0 bases at V and 6 bases at J; junction bases unmatched: 15. Germline V gives CDR1 SGHDN, CDR2 FVKESK.

This chain joins TRBV30 and TRBJ2-7, with D possibly matching TRBD1 (6 bases). Trimming shortened V by 0 bases and J by 4 bases, and 7 bases separated the two germline ends. Germline assignment: CDR1 GTSNPN and CDR2 SVGIG (reference sequence). This CDR3 spans 12 amino acids. CDR3 nucleotides: TGTGCCTGGAGTGTAGGGGGATACGAGCAGTACTTC. Translated: CAWSVGGYEQYF. Combining the CDR3 with reference TRBV30 and TRBJ2-7 gives the whole variable domain SQTIHQWPATLVQPVGSPLSLECTVEGTSNPNLYWYRQAAGRGLQLLFYSVGIGQISSEVPQNLSASRPQDRQFILSSKKLLLSDSGFYLCAWSVGGYEQYFGPGTRLTVT.